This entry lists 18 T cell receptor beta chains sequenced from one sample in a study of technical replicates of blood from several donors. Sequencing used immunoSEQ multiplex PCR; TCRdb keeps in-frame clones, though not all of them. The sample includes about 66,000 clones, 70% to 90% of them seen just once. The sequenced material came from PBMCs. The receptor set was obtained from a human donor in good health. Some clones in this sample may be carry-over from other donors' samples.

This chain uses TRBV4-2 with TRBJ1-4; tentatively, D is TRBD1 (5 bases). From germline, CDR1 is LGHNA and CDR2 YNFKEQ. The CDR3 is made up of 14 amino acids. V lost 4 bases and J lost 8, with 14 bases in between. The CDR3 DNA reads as TGTGCCAGCAGCCCCCTCGGGGGGAACGAAAAACTGTTTTTT. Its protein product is CASSPLGGNEKLFF.

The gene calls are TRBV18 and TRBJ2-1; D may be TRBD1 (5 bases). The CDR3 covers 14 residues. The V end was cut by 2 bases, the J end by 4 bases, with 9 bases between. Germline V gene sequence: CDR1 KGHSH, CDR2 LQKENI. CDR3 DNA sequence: TGTGCCAGCTCACCAATTAGGGGATACAATGAGCAGTTCTTC. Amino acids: CASSPIRGYNEQFF.

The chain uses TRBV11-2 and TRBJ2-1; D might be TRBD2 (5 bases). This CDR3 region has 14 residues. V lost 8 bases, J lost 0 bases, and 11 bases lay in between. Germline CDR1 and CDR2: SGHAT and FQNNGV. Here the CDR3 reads CASALASSYNEQFF. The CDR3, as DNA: TGTGCCAGCGCTCTAGCTTCCTCCTACAATGAGCAGTTCTTC.

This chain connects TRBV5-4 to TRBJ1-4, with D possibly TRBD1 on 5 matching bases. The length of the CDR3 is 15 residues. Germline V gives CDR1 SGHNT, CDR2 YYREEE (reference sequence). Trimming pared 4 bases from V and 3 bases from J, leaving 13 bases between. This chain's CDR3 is CASSTQQGSNEKLFF. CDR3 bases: TGTGCCAGCAGCACGCAGCAGGGATCTAATGAAAAACTGTTTTTT.

In DNA, the CDR3 is TGTGCCAGCAGTTACTCTTTTAACGGGGAGCTGTTTTTT. Its translation: CASSYSFNGELFF. This sequence joins TRBV6-5 and TRBJ2-2; no definite D call. This CDR3 spans 13 amino acids. Between the trimmed V and J ends, which lost 0 bases and 7 bases, there was a span of 6 bases. Germline CDR1 reads MNHEY; CDR2 reads SVGAGI.

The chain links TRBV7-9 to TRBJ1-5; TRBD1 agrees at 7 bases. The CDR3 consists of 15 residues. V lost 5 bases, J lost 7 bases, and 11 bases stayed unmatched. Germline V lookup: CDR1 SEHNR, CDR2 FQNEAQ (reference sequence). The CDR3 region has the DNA TGTGCCAGCAGCCCGCAGGGGGAGGTCGACCAGCCCCAGCATTTT. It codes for CASSPQGEVDQPQHF. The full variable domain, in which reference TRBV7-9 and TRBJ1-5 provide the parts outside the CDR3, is DTGVSQNPRHKITKRGQNVTFRCDPISEHNRLYWYRQTLGQGPEFLTYFQNEAQLEKSRLLSDRFSAERPKGSFSTLEIQRTEQGDSAMYLCASSPQGEVDQPQHFGDGTRLSIL.

CDR3 in amino acids: CASSRGQGDTDTQYF. CDR3 in DNA: TGTGCCAGCAGCCGGGGACAGGGGGACACAGATACGCAGTATTTT. The chain carries TRBV4-2 and TRBJ2-3, with 11 nucleotides matching TRBD1. This CDR3 has 15 amino acids. Per germline, CDR1 LGHNA and CDR2 YNFKEQ. The V and J ends lost 4 bases and 2 bases, in that order; junction bases with no gene match: 2.

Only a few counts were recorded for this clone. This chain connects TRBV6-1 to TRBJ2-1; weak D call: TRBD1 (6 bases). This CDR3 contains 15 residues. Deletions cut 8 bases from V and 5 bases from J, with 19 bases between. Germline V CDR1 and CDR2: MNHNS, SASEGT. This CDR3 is CASHNDRPIDNEQFF. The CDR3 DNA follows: TGTGCCAGCCATAACGACAGGCCCATCGACAATGAGCAGTTCTTC.

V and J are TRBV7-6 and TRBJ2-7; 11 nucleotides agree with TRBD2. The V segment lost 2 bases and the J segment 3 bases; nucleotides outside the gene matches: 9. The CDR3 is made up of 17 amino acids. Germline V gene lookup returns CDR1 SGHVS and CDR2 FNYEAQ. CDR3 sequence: CASSLMSSGTSGYEQYF. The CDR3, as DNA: TGTGCCAGCAGCTTAATGTCGTCCGGGACTAGCGGCTACGAGCAGTACTTC.

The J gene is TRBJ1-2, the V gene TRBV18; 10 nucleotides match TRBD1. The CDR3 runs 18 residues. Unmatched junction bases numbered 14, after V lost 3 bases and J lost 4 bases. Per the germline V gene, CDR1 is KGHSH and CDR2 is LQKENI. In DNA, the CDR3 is TGTGCCAGCTCACCCCTTACATGGGGACAGGGGAGATCCTATGGCTACACCTTC. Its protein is CASSPLTWGQGRSYGYTF.

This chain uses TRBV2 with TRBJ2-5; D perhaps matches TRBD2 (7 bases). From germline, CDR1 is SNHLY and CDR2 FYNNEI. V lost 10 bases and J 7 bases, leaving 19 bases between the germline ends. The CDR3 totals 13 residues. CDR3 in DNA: TGTGCCACGAGAGGGGGAGGGACGGGGACCCAGTACTTC. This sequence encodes CATRGGGTGTQYF.

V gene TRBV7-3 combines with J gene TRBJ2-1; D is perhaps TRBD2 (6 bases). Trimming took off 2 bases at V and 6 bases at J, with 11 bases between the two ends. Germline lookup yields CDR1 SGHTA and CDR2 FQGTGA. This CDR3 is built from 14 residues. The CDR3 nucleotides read TGTGCCAGCAGCTTAGGGGGGTCGGTCAATGAGCAGTTCTTC. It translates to CASSLGGSVNEQFF.

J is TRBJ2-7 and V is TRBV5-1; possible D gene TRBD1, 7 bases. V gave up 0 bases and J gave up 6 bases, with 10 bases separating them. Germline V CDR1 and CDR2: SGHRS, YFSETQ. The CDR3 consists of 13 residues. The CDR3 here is CASSLGQGGEQYF. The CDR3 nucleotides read TGCGCCAGCAGCTTGGGGCAGGGGGGCGAGCAGTACTTC.

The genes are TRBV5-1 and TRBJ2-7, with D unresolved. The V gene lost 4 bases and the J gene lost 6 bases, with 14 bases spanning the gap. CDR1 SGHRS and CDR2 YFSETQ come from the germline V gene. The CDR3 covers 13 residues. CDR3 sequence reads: CASSREALAEQYF. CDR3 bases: TGCGCCAGCAGCCGCGAGGCGCTGGCCGAGCAGTACTTC.

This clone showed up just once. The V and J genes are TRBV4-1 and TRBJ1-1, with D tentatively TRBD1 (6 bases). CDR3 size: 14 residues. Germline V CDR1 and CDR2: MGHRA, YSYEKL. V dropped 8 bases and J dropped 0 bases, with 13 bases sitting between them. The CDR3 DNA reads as TGCGCCAGCCAAGTGGGACAAATGAACACTGAAGCTTTCTTT. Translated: CASQVGQMNTEAFF.

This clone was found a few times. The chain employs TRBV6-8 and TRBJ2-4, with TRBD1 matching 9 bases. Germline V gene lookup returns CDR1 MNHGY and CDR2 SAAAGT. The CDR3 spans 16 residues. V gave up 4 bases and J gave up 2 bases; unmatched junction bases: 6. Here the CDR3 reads CASSSGTGWSKNIQYF. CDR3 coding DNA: TGTGCCAGCAGTTCAGGGACAGGGTGGTCCAAAAACATTCAGTACTTC.

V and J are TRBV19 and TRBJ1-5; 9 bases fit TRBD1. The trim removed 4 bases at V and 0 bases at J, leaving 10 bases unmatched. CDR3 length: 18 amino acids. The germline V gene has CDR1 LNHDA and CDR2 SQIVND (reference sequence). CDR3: CASSRFGTGSNSNQPQHF. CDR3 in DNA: TGTGCCAGTAGTAGATTTGGGACAGGGAGTAATAGCAATCAGCCCCAGCATTTT.

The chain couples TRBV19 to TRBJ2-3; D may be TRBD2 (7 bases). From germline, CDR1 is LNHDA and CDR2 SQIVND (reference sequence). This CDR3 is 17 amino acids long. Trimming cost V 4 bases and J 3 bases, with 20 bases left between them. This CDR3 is CASSRGRGRTGTDTQYF. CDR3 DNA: TGTGCCAGTAGTAGGGGGCGGGGGCGTACTGGGACAGATACGCAGTATTTT.